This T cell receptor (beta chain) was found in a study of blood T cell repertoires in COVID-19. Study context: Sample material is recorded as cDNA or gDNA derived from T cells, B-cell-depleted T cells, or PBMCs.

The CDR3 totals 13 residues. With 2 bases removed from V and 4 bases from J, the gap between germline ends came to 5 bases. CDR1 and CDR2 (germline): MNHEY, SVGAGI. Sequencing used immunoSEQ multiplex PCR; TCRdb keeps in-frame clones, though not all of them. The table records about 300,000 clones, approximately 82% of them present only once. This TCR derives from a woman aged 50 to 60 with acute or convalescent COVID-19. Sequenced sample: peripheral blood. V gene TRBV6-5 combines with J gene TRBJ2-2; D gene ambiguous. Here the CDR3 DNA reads TGTGCCAGCAGTTACCAGTTCACCGGGGAGCTGTTTTTT. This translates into CASSYQFTGELFF.